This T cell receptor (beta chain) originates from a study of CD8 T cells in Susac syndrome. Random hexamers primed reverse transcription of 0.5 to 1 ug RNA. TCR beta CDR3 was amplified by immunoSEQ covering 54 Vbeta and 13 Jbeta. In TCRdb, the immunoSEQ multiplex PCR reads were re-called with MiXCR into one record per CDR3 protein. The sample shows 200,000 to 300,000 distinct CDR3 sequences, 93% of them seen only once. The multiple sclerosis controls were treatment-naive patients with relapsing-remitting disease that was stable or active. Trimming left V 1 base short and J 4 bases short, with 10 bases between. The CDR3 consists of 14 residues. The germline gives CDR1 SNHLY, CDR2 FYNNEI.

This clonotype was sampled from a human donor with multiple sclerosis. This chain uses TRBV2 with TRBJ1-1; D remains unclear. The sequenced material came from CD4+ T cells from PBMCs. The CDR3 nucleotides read TGTGCCAGCAGTGAAGGAGGATATGGCACTGAAGCTTTCTTT. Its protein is CASSEGGYGTEAFF. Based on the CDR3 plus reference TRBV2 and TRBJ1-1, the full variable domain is EPEVTQTPSHQVTQMGQEVILRCVPISNHLYFYWYRQILGQKVEFLVSFYNNEISEKSEIFDDQFSVERPDGSNFTLKIRSTKLEDSAMYFCASSEGGYGTEAFFGQGTRLTVV.